This TCR beta chain was retrieved from a study of shared clonotypes between healthy human individuals. In germline, CDR1 is SGDLS, CDR2 YYNGEE. The CDR3 is made up of 14 amino acids. Trimming stripped 0 bases from V and 0 bases from J, with 5 bases between. In the authors' workflow: ImmunoSEQ supplied junction-only sequences lacking quality scores, so filtering was different. The assay was immunoSEQ multiplex PCR, and TCRdb's table has in-frame clones only and misses some. V and J calls and clone size are copied from that table; D and trimming were computed from the DNA. The sample lists around 700,000 clones, about two thirds occurring once. Overall study results and limits: Unshared clonotypes carried lower generation probabilities than those common to all four donors. Naive CD4 clonotype sharing across four donors was approximately 5%. Clonotype sharing among donors likely depends on sequencing depth.

This clone was seen a few times. Its antigen is still unknown. Different DNA sequences within this sample yield the same CDR3. V usage is TRBV9 and J usage is TRBJ2-3, with TRBD2 as a possible D gene (5 bases). The source material was memory CD4+ T cells sorted from blood. Subset defined: CD45RA-negative fraction. The clonotype comes from a woman younger than 45 in good health. CDR3 sequence reads: CASSVGGSTDTQYF. The CDR3 region has the DNA TGTGCCAGCAGCGTAGGCGGGAGCACAGATACGCAGTATTTT.